Sequencing of this T cell receptor (beta chain) was carried out in a study of shared clonotypes between healthy human individuals. Findings and caveats of the study: What limited the represented genetic and exposure-history diversity was the small number of donors.

A word on this clone: Its target is not known.

The ends were cut back, 5 bases at V and 6 bases at J, with 14 bases in the middle. CDR1 is SNHLY and CDR2 is FYNNEI in the germline V gene. CDR3 length: 15 amino acids. Naive-designated CD8 cells lacked CD45RO, were positively enriched for CCR7, and omitted terminally differentiated effector memory CD45RA+ cells. Clones were read by immunoSEQ multiplex PCR, and TCRdb kept only the in-frame ones, dropping some. The repertoire has just over 2,000,000 clones, about 95% of them found once; the top ten carry around 1.1%. The receptor was derived from a young man in good health. The sequencing sample was made of naive CD8+ T cells sorted from blood. The chain uses TRBV2 and TRBJ1-6; the D gene is possibly TRBD1 (6 bases). CDR3: CASSQGAGANSPLHF. The CDR3 DNA reads as TGTGCCAGCAGTCAAGGGGCAGGGGCTAATTCACCCCTCCACTTT.